This entry is about one T cell receptor (beta chain). The antigen is undetermined. This sample is part of a study of T-cell memory formation after mild COVID-19. At the level of the study: Clusters of TCRs were largely donor specific.

Germline V gene data show CDR1 as SEHNR and CDR2 as FQNEAQ (reference sequence). This CDR3 spans 14 amino acids. The V segment lost 4 bases and the J segment 5 bases; nucleotides outside the gene matches: 7. General study findings and limits: That cross-reactive memory joined was suggested by some responding clones appearing in pre-infection memory.

TCRdb reprocessed the 5' RACE reads via MiXCR and lists one record per CDR3 protein. The sample includes 150,000 to 200,000 distinct CDR3 sequences, 25% to 40% seen only once; the top ten take around 12%. Sequencing was performed on PBMCs or a T cell subset sorted from them (not recorded which). The rearrangement links TRBV7-9 to TRBJ2-7; 8 bases align to TRBD2. The sequence was obtained from an adult woman who had mild COVID-19 (a few samples of this study predate the infection). Cell type and time point are not known. The CDR3 nucleotides are TGTGCCAGCAGCTACGGGGGGGCCCGGGACGAGCAGTACTTC. The encoded protein is CASSYGGARDEQYF.